This T cell receptor beta chain originates from a study of cytomegalovirus exposure and HLA in healthy donors. The study sampled nominally healthy donors, though unrecorded immune exposures were likely. The V end lost 0 bases, the J end lost 0 bases, and 9 bases lay between the germline ends. Germline V gives CDR1 SGHRS, CDR2 YFSETQ. CDR3 size: 15 residues. Primers: 60 Vbeta forward and 13 Jbeta reverse. The assay was immunoSEQ multiplex PCR, and TCRdb's table has in-frame clones only and misses some. The sample yields approximately 81,000 clones, roughly 84% seen once. Points from the study as a whole: The authors later linked a missense DCLRE1C variant to TCR beta V- and J-gene trimming. For cytomegalovirus status, the classifier reportedly gave diagnoses with high specificity and sensitivity.

Regarding this clone: The target antigen is unknown.

Source material: PBMCs. The TCR originated in a woman aged 50 to 65 in good health and CMV-seronegative. This chain uses TRBV5-1 with TRBJ1-1; no firm D call. CDR3 DNA sequence: TGCGCCAGCAGCTTGGGGGCTGGGCTGAACACTGAAGCTTTCTTT. Protein: CASSLGAGLNTEAFF. Using reference TRBV5-1 and TRBJ1-1 for the parts outside the CDR3, the full variable domain is KAGVTQTPRYLIKTRGQQVTLSCSPISGHRSVSWYQQTPGQGLQFLFEYFSETQRNKGNFPGRFSGRQFSNSRSEMNVSTLELGDSALYLCASSLGAGLNTEAFFGQGTRLTVV.